This is a list of T cell receptor beta chains from one sample in a study of blood T cell repertoires in COVID-19. Sequenced by immunoSEQ multiplex PCR; TCRdb stores in-frame clones only, minus some. The sample has some 95,000 clones; around 80% are singletons. The sequencing input was peripheral blood. Receptors were obtained from a man aged 50 or older who had recovered from COVID-19. Each CDR3 is given with its conserved first and last residue. The D gene is left open where the match is weak. The size field is filled for only some rows; it gives once, few, many or a size class.

D gene,V gene,J gene,clone size,CDR3 DNA,CDR3 protein
NA,TRBV3-1/TRBV3-2,TRBJ2-2,NA,TGTGCCAGCAGCCAAGACCGGGGGACGGGCACCGGGGAGCTGTTTTTT,CASSQDRGTGTGELFF
NA,TRBV6-5,TRBJ1-2,once,TGTGCCAGCAGTTACTCTTCTCTGGCCACCTCCACCTTCGCCTTC,CASSYSSLATSTFAF
NA,TRBV3-1/TRBV3-2,TRBJ2-3,few,TGTGCCAGCAGCCTCCGTTTGGGAGCGGGCACAGATACGCAGTATTTT,CASSLRLGAGTDTQYF
NA,TRBV30,TRBJ2-5,once,TGTGCCTGGAGAGGAGGGGCACAAGAGACCCAGTACTTC,CAWRGGAQETQYF
NA,TRBV27,TRBJ1-1,NA,TGTGCCAGCAGTCGATTGACGGGGAACACTGAAGCTTTCTTT,CASSRLTGNTEAFF
TRBD1,TRBV7-6,TRBJ1-3,NA,TGTGCCAGCAGCGTAACCGGGACAGGGACTGGAAACACCATATATTTT,CASSVTGTGTGNTIYF
TRBD1,TRBV27,TRBJ2-7,NA,TGTGCCAGCAGATCGGGGACAGGGGCCTACGAGCAGTACTTC,CASRSGTGAYEQYF
NA,TRBV7-8,TRBJ1-2,NA,TGTGCCAGCAGTGGTGGAGGACGCTATGGCTACACCTTC,CASSGGGRYGYTF
NA,TRBV6-5,TRBJ1-1,NA,TGTGCCACCCTGGACAAGGGGGAAGCTTTCTTT,CATLDKGEAFF
NA,TRBV4-1,TRBJ1-6,NA,TGCGCCAGCAGCCAAGATTTTAGTAATTCACCCCTCCACTTT,CASSQDFSNSPLHF
NA,TRBV9,TRBJ2-1,once,TGTGCCAGCAGCACGACTAGGTCGGGTGAGCAGTTCTTC,CASSTTRSGEQFF
TRBD1,TRBV5-5,TRBJ2-7,NA,TGTGCCAGCAACTTAGCCGGGACAGCCACCTACGAGCAGTACTTC,CASNLAGTATYEQYF
NA,TRBV3-1/TRBV3-2,TRBJ2-5,few,TGTGCCAGCAGCCATATAGCCTGGCAAGAGACCCAGTACTTC,CASSHIAWQETQYF
NA,TRBV4-3,TRBJ2-7,few,TGCGCCAGCAGCCAAGAGCGGAGGACCGAGCAGTACTTC,CASSQERRTEQYF
TRBD2,TRBV6-5,TRBJ2-1,NA,TGTGCCAGCAGTACCCCCGGGACTAGCGGGTCGGAGCAGTTCTTC,CASSTPGTSGSEQFF
TRBD1,TRBV5-1,TRBJ1-1,NA,TGCGCCAGCCGAGGGACAGTCCCGAACACTGAAGCTTTCTTT,CASRGTVPNTEAFF
NA,TRBV5-6,TRBJ2-3,NA,TGTGCCAGCAGCTTATATAGCACAGATACGCAGTATTTT,CASSLYSTDTQYF
NA,TRBV29-1,TRBJ1-2,once,TGCAGCGCCAAAACGGGTAACTATGGCTACACCTTC,CSAKTGNYGYTF
NA,TRBV27,TRBJ2-7,NA,TGTGCCAGCCGAAGAAGCGCCTCCGCCGCTTACGAGCAGTACTTC,CASRRSASAAYEQYF
TRBD1,TRBV2,TRBJ1-5,few,TGTGCCAGCAGTAACGACAGGGATGATCAGCCCCAGCATTTT,CASSNDRDDQPQHF
TRBD1,TRBV27,TRBJ1-6,few,TGTGCCAGCAGTAACCGGGACAGGGTCTTTTCACCCCTCCACTTT,CASSNRDRVFSPLHF
TRBD2,TRBV5-1,TRBJ2-3,NA,TGCGCCAGCAGCTTCATAGGACTAGCGTTGGATACGCAGTATTTT,CASSFIGLALDTQYF
TRBD1,TRBV7-6,TRBJ1-4,NA,TGTGCCAGCAGCTTAGATTCTGCAGGGGGCAGTGAAAAACTGTTTTTT,CASSLDSAGGSEKLFF
TRBD1,TRBV9,TRBJ1-2,once,TGTGCCAGCAGCGTAGGAGCGCAGGGGGCGAACTATGGCTACACCTTC,CASSVGAQGANYGYTF
TRBD2,TRBV3-1/TRBV3-2,TRBJ2-4,NA,TGTGCCAGCAGCCTTACTATGGCGGGAGTTCAAAACATTCAGTACTTC,CASSLTMAGVQNIQYF
TRBD1,TRBV3-1/TRBV3-2,TRBJ1-6,once,TGTGCCAGCAGCCAGCTAGACAGGGTTAATTCACCCCTCCACTTT,CASSQLDRVNSPLHF
TRBD2,TRBV5-6,TRBJ2-2,few,TGTGCCAGCAGCCCCGTGGCCTCGGGAGGAGGGGAGCTGTTTTTT,CASSPVASGGGELFF
NA,TRBV3-1/TRBV3-2,TRBJ1-1,NA,TGTGCCAGCAGCCAACGAGGGAGGAACACTGAAGCTTTCTTT,CASSQRGRNTEAFF
TRBD1,TRBV5-1,TRBJ1-3,NA,TGCGCCAGCAGCCCCACCCCGGGACAGTTCCTCTCTGGAAACACCATATATTTT,CASSPTPGQFLSGNTIYF
NA,TRBV7-2,TRBJ1-2,NA,TGTGCCAGCAGCTTAGATAGCACCTCCGGGGGCTACACCTTC,CASSLDSTSGGYTF
TRBD2,TRBV9,TRBJ2-3,many,TGTGCCAGCAGCGTAGAAGAGCGGGGGGTTACAGATACGCAGTATTTT,CASSVEERGVTDTQYF
NA,TRBV25-1,TRBJ2-3,NA,TGTGCCAGCAGTGAACCCAAGAGTACAGATACGCAGTATTTT,CASSEPKSTDTQYF
NA,TRBV21-1,TRBJ2-1,NA,TGTGCCAGCAGCAAAGGCTCGGCGAGCGGGAGGAATGAGCAGTTCTTC,CASSKGSASGRNEQFF
NA,TRBV29-1,TRBJ2-7,NA,TGCAGCGTTGAAGGTGGGGAGTCGATGGAGCAGTACTTC,CSVEGGESMEQYF
NA,TRBV28,TRBJ1-2,once,TGTGCCAGCAGAACAGGTTTGGACTATGGCTACACCTTC,CASRTGLDYGYTF
TRBD2,TRBV5-6,TRBJ2-5,NA,TGTGCCAGCAGCCCCCCTGGGGGGACTAGCGGGGGCGAGACCCAGTACTTC,CASSPPGGTSGGETQYF
TRBD2,TRBV20-1,TRBJ2-1,NA,TGCAGGACTAGCGGGGACAATGAGCAGTTCTTC,CRTSGDNEQFF
NA,TRBV7-3,TRBJ2-5,NA,TGTGCCAGCATTGGATGTAGGGGCGTGGAGACCCAGTACTTC,CASIGCRGVETQYF
TRBD2,TRBV28,TRBJ2-7,once,TGTGCCAGCAGTGTAGCGGGCCCAAGCTCCTACGAGCAGTACTTC,CASSVAGPSSYEQYF
TRBD1,TRBV6-5,TRBJ2-7,NA,TGTGCCAGCAGTTACATAGGGACAGTCTCCTACGAGCAGTACTTC,CASSYIGTVSYEQYF
TRBD1,TRBV28,TRBJ1-2,NA,TGTGCCAGCAGTTTGACAGGGGCCTATGGCTACACCTTC,CASSLTGAYGYTF
NA,TRBV12-3/TRBV12-4,TRBJ1-1,NA,TGTGCCAGCAGTCAAAACAGGAACACTGAAGCTTTCTTT,CASSQNRNTEAFF
NA,TRBV5-1,TRBJ2-1,NA,TGCGCCAGCAGCTTGCCGACGGGACTCTTATACAATGAGCAGTTCTTC,CASSLPTGLLYNEQFF
NA,TRBV7-2,TRBJ1-1,NA,TGTGCCAGCAGCTTCCGGCGGGGGAAGAACACTGAAGCTTTCTTT,CASSFRRGKNTEAFF
NA,TRBV18,TRBJ1-2,NA,TGTGCCAGCTCACCAACGGTGATAGCTAACTATGGCTACACCTTC,CASSPTVIANYGYTF
NA,TRBV5-4,TRBJ1-2,NA,TGTGCCAGCAGCTTGGAACAGGGTGGCTATGGCTACACCTTC,CASSLEQGGYGYTF
TRBD2,TRBV10-3,TRBJ2-7,NA,TGTGCCATCAGTGCGTCTAGCGGGCAAACCTACGAGCAGTACTTC,CAISASSGQTYEQYF
NA,TRBV7-2,TRBJ2-3,NA,TGTGCCAGCAGCTCACTATATGTGAGCACAGATACGCAGTATTTT,CASSSLYVSTDTQYF